Listed below are T cell receptor beta chains from one sample, sequenced in a study of CD8 T cells in ankylosing spondylitis. TCRdb re-derived calls from the 5' RACE reads in MiXCR, one entry per CDR3 protein. The data contain about 160,000 distinct CDR3 sequences, about 17% of them singletons. Sequencing input: blood, either unsorted or a sorted T cell fraction (not recorded which). The receptors shown here come from a male donor with ankylosing spondylitis or in good health (not recorded which). Each CDR3 is given with its conserved first and last residue. The D gene is left open where the match is weak. Rows give clone size only sometimes, using once, few, many, or a class for an expanded clone.

>TRBJ2-7|few|TRBD2|TRBV3-1
CASSPTGLAGSEQYF
TGTGCCAGCAGCCCGACGGGACTAGCGGGATCCGAGCAGTACTTC
>TRBJ2-7|NA|NA|TRBV20-1
CCSNDEGTWGAYEQYF
TGCTGCTCAAACGACGAGGGAACATGGGGGGCCTACGAGCAGTACTTC
>TRBJ2-7|many|TRBD2|TRBV28
CASYLSGTSGTYEQYF
TGTGCCAGTTACCTCTCCGGGACTAGCGGTACCTACGAGCAGTACTTC
>TRBJ2-1|NA|NA|TRBV19
CASSIGDRVYNEQFF
TGTGCCAGTAGTATAGGTGACAGAGTCTACAATGAGCAGTTCTTC
>TRBJ2-7|many|TRBD2|TRBV28
CASILTSGLGEQYF
TGTGCCAGCATCCTTACTAGCGGGCTCGGTGAGCAGTACTTC
>TRBJ2-1|NA|NA|TRBV24-1
CATSEVNTPYNEQFF
TGTGCCACCAGTGAAGTAAACACCCCCTACAATGAGCAGTTCTTC
>TRBJ2-7|NA|NA|TRBV27
CASSLNGPLGEQYF
TGTGCCAGCAGTTTAAACGGACCACTGGGCGAGCAGTACTTC
>TRBJ2-1|NA|NA|TRBV5-1
CASSAAVEQFF
TGCGCCAGCAGCGCCGCGGTGGAGCAGTTCTTC
>TRBJ2-3|many|NA|TRBV24-1
CATSDKGEGTDTQYF
TGTGCCACCAGTGATAAGGGGGAGGGCACAGATACGCAGTATTTT
>TRBJ2-2|many|TRBD2|TRBV20-1
CSARTHGTSGREELFF
TGCAGTGCTAGAACTCATGGAACTAGCGGGAGAGAGGAGCTGTTTTTT
>TRBJ1-1|many|NA|TRBV5-1
CASSPGGTPNTEAFF
TGCGCCAGCAGCCCCGGGGGGACACCGAACACTGAAGCTTTCTTT
>TRBJ1-2|few|NA|TRBV5-1
CASSQGGLRGYTF
TGCGCCAGCTCACAGGGTGGATTGAGAGGCTACACCTTC
>TRBJ2-2|NA|NA|TRBV6-1
CASKKTQAGARTGELFF
TGTGCCAGCAAAAAGACCCAGGCGGGGGCGCGGACCGGGGAGCTGTTTTTT
>TRBJ2-4|many|TRBD1|TRBV28
CASSLLAGGSPTKNIQYF
TGTGCCAGCAGTTTGTTGGCAGGGGGTTCCCCCACCAAAAACATTCAGTACTTC
>TRBJ1-1|many|NA|TRBV5-1
CASSLGQGGNTEAFF
TGCGCCAGCAGCTTGGGCCAGGGAGGGAACACTGAAGCTTTCTTT
>TRBJ2-1|NA|NA|TRBV2
CASSVDSSTYNEQFF
TGTGCCAGCAGTGTGGACTCCTCTACCTACAATGAGCAGTTCTTC
>TRBJ2-1|few|NA|TRBV20-1
CSATEAEVNSDEQFF
TGCAGTGCAACCGAAGCGGAGGTCAATTCGGATGAGCAGTTCTTC
>TRBJ1-6|many|NA|TRBV7-8
CASSLREGVNSPLHF
TGTGCCAGCAGCTTAAGGGAGGGAGTGAATTCACCCCTCCACTTT
>TRBJ1-1|few|NA|TRBV29-1
CSVETQLGMNTEAFF
TGCAGCGTTGAGACCCAACTGGGTATGAACACTGAAGCTTTCTTT